This TCR beta chain was obtained from a study of OX40 agonist ivuxolimab in advanced cancers. On the study more broadly: The study treated patients with ivuxolimab, an agonistic anti-OX40 (CD134) antibody. In three patients, partial responses were observed, one with hepatocellular carcinoma and two with cutaneous melanoma. The study, taken as a whole, reports: In CD8+ T cells, expanded clones were on average more numerous than in CD4+. Among the lowest levels of clonal expansion were found in partial responders at 0.1-3.0 mg/kg.

Details on this clone: Its antigen is as yet unknown.

This CDR3 is built from 15 residues. The trim removed 8 bases at V and 1 base at J, leaving 10 bases unmatched. CDR1 ENHRY and CDR2 SYGVKD come from the germline V gene. Data came from immunoSEQ multiplex PCR; TCRdb stores just in-frame clones and leaves some out. Of about 10,000 clones listed, about 63% are singletons. The chain couples TRBV10-3 to TRBJ2-7; 8 bases align to TRBD2. Sequenced material: CD4+ or CD8+ T cells sorted from blood, taken in a trial of the OX40 agonist ivuxolimab. The TCR was taken from an adult with an advanced solid tumor such as melanoma, head and neck, liver or kidney cancer. The CDR3 DNA sequence: TGTGCCATCGCCCTTTCCGGGACTAGTTCCTACGAGCAGTACTTC. Amino acid sequence: CAIALSGTSSYEQYF.